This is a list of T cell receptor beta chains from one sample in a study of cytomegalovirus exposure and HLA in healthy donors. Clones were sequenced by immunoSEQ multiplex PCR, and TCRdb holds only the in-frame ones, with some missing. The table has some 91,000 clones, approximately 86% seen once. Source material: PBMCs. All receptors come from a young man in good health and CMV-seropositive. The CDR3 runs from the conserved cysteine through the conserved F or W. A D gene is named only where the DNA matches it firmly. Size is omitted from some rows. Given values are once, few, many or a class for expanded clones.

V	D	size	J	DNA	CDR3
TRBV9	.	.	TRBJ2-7	TGTGCCAGCAGCGTAGGCGTGGCGGTTAACGAGCAGTACTTC	CASSVGVAVNEQYF
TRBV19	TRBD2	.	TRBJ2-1	TGTGCCAGTGCAGGTGGGCTAGCGGGAGGGCCAAATGAGCAGTTCTTC	CASAGGLAGGPNEQFF
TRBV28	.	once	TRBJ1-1	TGTGCCAGCAGTTTAGCGCTGAGGGGGAGTGGGAACACTGAAGCTTTCTTT	CASSLALRGSGNTEAFF
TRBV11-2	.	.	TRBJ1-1	TGTGCCAGCAGCCTGGGAGGGCAACCGAACACTGAAGCTTTCTTT	CASSLGGQPNTEAFF
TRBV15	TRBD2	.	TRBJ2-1	TGTGCCACCAGCAGAGAACTAGCGGGAGCCTCCTACAATGAGCAGTTCTTC	CATSRELAGASYNEQFF
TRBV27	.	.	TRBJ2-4	TGTGCCAGCAGTCCTGACAGACTAGCCAAAAACATTCAGTACTTC	CASSPDRLAKNIQYF
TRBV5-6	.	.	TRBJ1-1	TGTGCCAGCAGCTTGGACGTACAAACTGAAGCTTTCTTT	CASSLDVQTEAFF
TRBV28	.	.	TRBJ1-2	TGTGCCAGCAGTTTAGGGGCAGGGTCTAGCGCTAACTATGGCTACACCTTC	CASSLGAGSSANYGYTF
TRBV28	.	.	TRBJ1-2	TGTGCCAGCAGTTCCCTAGTACCCGACTATGGCTACACCTTC	CASSSLVPDYGYTF
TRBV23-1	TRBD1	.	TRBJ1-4	TGCGCTCCCCGACAGGGGGGAAATGAAAAACTGTTTTTT	CAPRQGGNEKLFF
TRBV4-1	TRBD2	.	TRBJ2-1	TGCGCCAGCAGACCAGGACTAGCGGGCCTTAGGGTTACGTACAATGAGCAGTTCTTC	CASRPGLAGLRVTYNEQFF
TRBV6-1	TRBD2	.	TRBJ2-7	TGTGCCAGCATTGGCGGACTAGCGGGATTTGAGCAGTACTTC	CASIGGLAGFEQYF
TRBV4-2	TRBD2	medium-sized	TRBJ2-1	TGTGCCAGCAGCCAGGGTGGACTAGCGGGAGTCGGGAATGAGCAGTTCTTC	CASSQGGLAGVGNEQFF
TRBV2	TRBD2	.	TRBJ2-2	TGTGCCAGCAGGGGCTCACTAGCGGGAGGAACCGGGGAGCTGTTTTTT	CASRGSLAGGTGELFF
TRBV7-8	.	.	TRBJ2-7	TGTGCCAGCAGCTTAGGGGTGGACAGCTCTTTCTACGAGCAGTACTTC	CASSLGVDSSFYEQYF
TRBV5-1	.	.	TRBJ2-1	TGCGCCAGCAGCTTCCTGACTGCTAACAATGAGCAGTTCTTC	CASSFLTANNEQFF
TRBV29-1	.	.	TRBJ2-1	TGCAGCGTGGCCCGGGGTCCCCTTTCCTACAATGAGCAGTTCTTC	CSVARGPLSYNEQFF
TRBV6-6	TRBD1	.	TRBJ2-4	TGTGCCAGCAGTTTGCGGACAGGGAAAAACATTCAGTACTTC	CASSLRTGKNIQYF
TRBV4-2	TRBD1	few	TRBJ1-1	TGTGCCAGCAGCCGGGCAACCGGGACAGCAGTTGAAGCTTTCTTT	CASSRATGTAVEAFF
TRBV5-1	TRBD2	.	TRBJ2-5	TGCGCCAGCAGCTCAATAGCGGGAGGGCCTGGAGAGACCCAGTACTTC	CASSSIAGGPGETQYF
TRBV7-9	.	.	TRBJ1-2	TGTGCCAGCAGCTTAGGCGGGGGCGGACGGTATGGCTACACCTTC	CASSLGGGGRYGYTF
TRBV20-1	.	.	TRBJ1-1	TGCAGTGCCGACTTCGGACAAGAAGCTTTCTTT	CSADFGQEAFF
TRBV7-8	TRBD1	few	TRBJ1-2	TGTGCCAGCAGCTTATCTCAGGGGGCGCATACCTTC	CASSLSQGAHTF
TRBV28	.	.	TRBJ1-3	TGTGCCAGCGGACAGCGCTCTGGAAACACCATATATTTT	CASGQRSGNTIYF
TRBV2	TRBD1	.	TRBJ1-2	TGTGCCAGCAGACCAGGGGGTGGCTACACCTTC	CASRPGGGYTF
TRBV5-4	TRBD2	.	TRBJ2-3	TGTGCCAGCAGAGAAGCGGGGAACACAGATACGCAGTATTTT	CASREAGNTDTQYF
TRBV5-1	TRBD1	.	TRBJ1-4	TGCGCCAGCAGCCTGCGACAGGGGGGGAATGAAAAACTGTTTTTT	CASSLRQGGNEKLFF
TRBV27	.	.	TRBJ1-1	TGTGCCAGCAGTTTCTTCGGGTCCACTGAAGCTTTCTTT	CASSFFGSTEAFF
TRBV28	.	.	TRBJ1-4	TGTGCCAGCGCTGCTCCAGGAGGTTGGACTAATGAAAAACTGTTTTTT	CASAAPGGWTNEKLFF
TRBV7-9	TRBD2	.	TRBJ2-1	TGTGCCAGCAGAAAGGGACTAGCGGGATCCAATGAGCAGTTCTTC	CASRKGLAGSNEQFF
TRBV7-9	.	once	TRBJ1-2	TGTGCCAGCAGCTTAAATTTGGGCAGCTCCTATGGCTACACCTTC	CASSLNLGSSYGYTF
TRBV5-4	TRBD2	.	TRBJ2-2	TGTGCCAGCAGCTCTCTAGCGGGAGGTCGGACCGGGGAGCTGTTTTTT	CASSSLAGGRTGELFF
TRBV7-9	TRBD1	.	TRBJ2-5	TGTGCCAGCAGCTCTTATTCCGGGACAGGATTACAAGAGACCCAGTACTTC	CASSSYSGTGLQETQYF
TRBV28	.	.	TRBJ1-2	TGTGCCAGCAGTTTGGGGTGGGGGGTGGATGGCTACACCTTC	CASSLGWGVDGYTF
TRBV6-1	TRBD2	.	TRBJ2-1	TGTGCCAGCCTGGTAGCGGGTTACAATGAGCAGTTCTTC	CASLVAGYNEQFF
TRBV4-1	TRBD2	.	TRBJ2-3	TGCGCCAGCAGCCAAGATTCAGGGGCGGGAGGACGCACAGATACGCAGTATTTT	CASSQDSGAGGRTDTQYF
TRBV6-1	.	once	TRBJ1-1	TGTGCCAGCAGTGAACGGAGGGAGGGGGTTCGCACTGAAGCTTTCTTT	CASSERREGVRTEAFF
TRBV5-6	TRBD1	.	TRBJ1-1	TGTGCCAGCAGCTCACAGGGGAAGGGGACTGAAGCTTTCTTT	CASSSQGKGTEAFF
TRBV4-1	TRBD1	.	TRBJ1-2	TGCGCCAGCAGACCGACGATGACAGGGGGTTATGGCTACACCTTC	CASRPTMTGGYGYTF